The rows below give T cell receptor beta chains drawn from one sample of a study of blood T cell repertoires in COVID-19. The repertoire was sequenced with immunoSEQ multiplex PCR; TCRdb's copy has only in-frame clones and lacks some. The data hold about 68,000 clones, with around 86% observed a single time. The sequenced sample consisted of peripheral blood. The source of these receptors is an older woman with acute or convalescent COVID-19. Each CDR3 is given without its conserved first and last residue. The D gene is left open where the match is weak. Clone size is shown for a subset of rows, as once, few, many or a class of expanded clone.

TRBV18,.,TRBD1,TRBJ1-2,ASSLGTGNYGYT
TRBV24-1,.,.,TRBJ2-5,ATSDFTAQETQY
TRBV14,.,TRBD1,TRBJ2-3,ASSQERQGIDTQY
TRBV19,few,.,TRBJ1-5,ASHIFPGQPQH
TRBV7-8,.,TRBD1,TRBJ1-6,ASSPTRTGVGALH
TRBV3-1/TRBV3-2,.,TRBD2,TRBJ2-7,ASSQDISASGAYEQY
TRBV3-1/TRBV3-2,.,.,TRBJ1-5,ASSHGLGRDNQPQH
TRBV7-9,.,TRBD1,TRBJ1-1,ASSSGQTRNTEAF
TRBV7-9,.,TRBD1,TRBJ1-4,ASSSGQADEKLF
TRBV29-1,.,TRBD2,TRBJ2-1,SARLASSYNEQF
TRBV4-2,once,.,TRBJ1-1,ASSQAFRDTEAF
TRBV27,.,.,TRBJ2-5,ASSWAAGVETQY
TRBV7-9,.,TRBD2,TRBJ2-1,ASSLVQRGAGEQF
TRBV9,.,TRBD1,TRBJ2-2,ASSGLTDRVTSTGELF
TRBV14,.,.,TRBJ1-3,ASLGEGTRNTIY
TRBV4-2,.,.,TRBJ1-1,ASSHGHSGTEAF
TRBV6-5,.,TRBD1,TRBJ1-4,ASSNPRQGVEKLF
TRBV10-2,.,TRBD2,TRBJ2-7,ASSERTSGLYEQY
TRBV5-1,.,TRBD1,TRBJ1-2,ASSQTGAYGYT
TRBV5-1,.,TRBD1,TRBJ2-3,ASSPGTGQDTQY
TRBV5-1,.,.,TRBJ1-2,ASSLGDSSQGYT
TRBV15,once,.,TRBJ2-1,ATSRVTSTYNEQF
TRBV30,.,TRBD1,TRBJ1-5,AWSTPGQGGNQPQH
TRBV2,.,.,TRBJ1-4,ASSEIKGHYNEKLF
TRBV18,.,.,TRBJ1-4,ASSRVSGTNEKLF
TRBV5-8,.,TRBD1,TRBJ1-1,ASSPRGTGGAMDTEAF
TRBV6-5,.,.,TRBJ1-1,ASRYRVRGGNTEAF
TRBV14,.,TRBD1,TRBJ1-6,ASSQTGGVNSPLH
TRBV27,.,.,TRBJ1-3,ASRPRQGNTIY